Below are 17 T cell receptor beta chains sequenced from a single sample in a study of shared clonotypes between healthy human individuals. Generated by immunoSEQ multiplex PCR, the TCRdb table keeps only in-frame clones and is missing some. The sample gives hundreds of thousands of clones, approximately 75% of which show up once; approximately 2% is in the top ten. The sequencing sample was made of memory CD4+ T cells sorted from blood. Subset of the sample: CD45RA-negative fraction. All receptors derive from a woman aged 25-40 years in good health.

This clone was detected only a few times. The rearrangement joins TRBV10-3 to TRBJ2-2; D is tentatively TRBD1 or TRBD2 (5 bases each). The CDR3 consists of 18 residues. Germline-derived CDR1 and CDR2 are ENHRY and SYGVKD. Trimming stripped 2 bases from V and 0 bases from J, with 16 bases between. CDR3 DNA sequence: TGTGCCATCAGTGAGCCTCCATTCCAGGGACCGAACACCGGGGAGCTGTTTTTT. Translation: CAISEPPFQGPNTGELFF.

This chain joins TRBV11-2 and TRBJ2-1; 12 bases are a match to TRBD2. Germline V gives CDR1 SGHAT, CDR2 FQNNGV. CDR3 size: 14 residues. V lost 4 bases and J lost 8; bases outside the gene matches: 3. The CDR3: CASSSTSGRHEQFF. The CDR3 nucleotides read TGTGCCAGCAGCTCGACTAGCGGGAGACATGAGCAGTTCTTC.

In its sample, this clone was seen a few times. The V call is TRBV27, the J call TRBJ2-2, with 9 positions matching TRBD1. Germline assignment: CDR1 MNHEY and CDR2 SMNVEV (reference sequence). The CDR3 runs to 16 residues. V dropped 3 bases and J dropped 4; count of bases not matched to a gene: 6. The CDR3 nucleotides are TGTGCCAGCAGTTTGGGGGGACAGGGAATCACCGGGGAGCTGTTTTTT. Translated: CASSLGGQGITGELFF.

This chain joins TRBV19 and TRBJ2-7; 7 nucleotides align to TRBD1. The ends lost 5 bases at V and 7 bases at J; junction bases unmatched: 5. The CDR3 sequence is 12 residues long. Germline lookup yields CDR1 LNHDA and CDR2 SQIVND (reference sequence). CDR3 amino acids: CASSFQQGEQYF. In DNA form, the CDR3 reads TGTGCCAGTAGTTTCCAACAGGGGGAGCAGTACTTC.

The rearrangement joins TRBV6-1 to TRBJ1-5; TRBD1 might be the D (5 bases). The germline gives CDR1 MNHNS, CDR2 SASEGT. The CDR3 spans 15 residues. V was pared by 2 bases and J by 0 bases, with 8 bases between. CDR3 DNA: TGTGCCAGCAGTGAACGACAGTATAGCAATCAGCCCCAGCATTTT. Protein: CASSERQYSNQPQHF.

This rearrangement joins TRBV28 to TRBJ1-1; D is unresolved. The CDR3 runs 17 residues. The germline CDR1 and CDR2 sequences are MDHEN and SYDVKM. Trimming took off 5 bases at V and 2 bases at J, with 21 bases between the two ends. The CDR3: CASSLTLAGSSNTEAFF. The CDR3 nucleotides are TGTGCCAGCAGTCTGACTCTCGCCGGGTCGAGTAACACTGAAGCTTTCTTT.

The chain joins TRBV11-3 to TRBJ2-2; no firm D call. The CDR3 spans 16 residues. The germline V gene has CDR1 SGHNT and CDR2 YENEEA. The V and J ends lost 1 base and 3 bases respectively, with 12 bases between them. For the CDR3, the DNA is TGTGCCAGCAGCTTAGGGGCGCCAACCCACACCGGGGAGCTGTTTTTT. Residues: CASSLGAPTHTGELFF.

The chain carries TRBV7-9 and TRBJ2-1; D possibly corresponds to TRBD2 (5 bases). V was clipped by 3 bases and J by 6 bases, with 15 bases between them. Germline assignment: CDR1 SEHNR and CDR2 FQNEAQ (reference sequence). This CDR3 comprises 15 residues. CDR3 nucleotides: TGTGCCAGCAGCTTCGACGGAGGTATACGCAATGAGCAGTTCTTC. Translating it yields CASSFDGGIRNEQFF.

This clone has a handful of counts. This chain joins TRBV27 and TRBJ2-3, with TRBD2 matching 9 bases. Germline V gene lookup returns CDR1 MNHEY and CDR2 SMNVEV (reference sequence). The V gene end was trimmed by 2 bases and the J gene end by 7 bases; junction bases not matched to a gene: 7. This CDR3 is built from 15 residues. CDR3 in DNA: TGTGCCAGCAGTTTAATAGCGGGAGTTGGATATACGCAGTATTTT. This sequence encodes CASSLIAGVGYTQYF.

The CDR3 here is CSVDSYGYTF. The CDR3 region has the DNA TGCAGTGTTGACAGCTATGGCTACACCTTC. The chain links TRBV20-1 to TRBJ1-2; possible D gene TRBD1, 5 bases. Trimming took 7 bases from V and 4 from J, leaving 7 bases between them. CDR1 is DFQATT, CDR2 SNEGSKA, per germline (reference sequence). The CDR3 extends over 10 amino acids.

The gene calls are TRBV18 and TRBJ2-7; 11 bases match TRBD2. Germline V CDR1 and CDR2: KGHSH, LQKENI. The V segment lost 2 bases and the J segment 5 bases; nucleotides outside the gene matches: 5. The CDR3 totals 15 residues. The CDR3 bases are TGTGCCAGCTCACCAATCACTAGCGGGAGCAACGAGCAGTACTTC. Amino acids: CASSPITSGSNEQYF. The full variable domain, with the rest looked up from reference TRBV18 and TRBJ2-7, is NAGVMQNPRHLVRRRGQEARLRCSPMKGHSHVYWYRQLPEEGLKFMVYLQKENIIDESGMPKERFSAEFPKEGPSILRIQQVVRGDSAAYFCASSPITSGSNEQYFGPGTRLTVT.

The V gene is TRBV30, the J gene TRBJ2-4, with D possibly TRBD2 on 6 matching bases. V lost 1 base, J lost 6 bases, and 13 bases lay in between. The germline CDR1 and CDR2 sequences are GTSNPN and SVGIG (reference sequence). The CDR3 consists of 14 residues. Written as DNA, the CDR3 is TGTGCCTGGAGTGGGGGGATGGGGGGAAACATTCAGTACTTC. Translation gives CAWSGGMGGNIQYF.

The chain links TRBV19 to TRBJ1-2; D is uncertain. CDR1 and CDR2 from the germline V gene are LNHDA and SQIVND (reference sequence). V was clipped by 4 bases and J by 5 bases, with 17 bases between them. CDR3 length equals 15 residues. For the CDR3, the DNA is TGTGCCAGTAGTAAGGCTCCTACGAGTCGTTATGGCTACACCTTC. It is translated as CASSKAPTSRYGYTF.

Regarding this clone: It may be a read error: a sequence one base away is much more abundant. V is TRBV7-8 and J is TRBJ1-5, with 10 bases identical to TRBD1. The CDR3 extends over 16 amino acids. CDR1 and CDR2 from the germline V gene are SGHVS and FQNEAQ. With 0 bases clipped from V and 2 bases from J, the junction kept 1 base outside the gene matches. The CDR3: CASSLAGTGGNQPQHF. CDR3 nucleotides: TGTGCCAGCAGCTTAGCCGGGACAGGGGGCAATCAGCCCCAGCATTTT. Together with reference TRBV7-8 and TRBJ1-5, the CDR3 gives the full variable domain: GAGVSQSPRYKVAKRGQDVALRCDPISGHVSLFWYQQALGQGPEFLTYFQNEAQLDKSGLPSDRFFAERPEGSVSTLKIQRTQQEDSAVYLCASSLAGTGGNQPQHFGDGTRLSIL.

This clone has a handful of counts. The rearrangement uses TRBV5-1 and TRBJ2-1, with TRBD1 identical over 8 bases. The length of the CDR3 is 14 residues. Germline CDR1 and CDR2: SGHRS and YFSETQ. J lost 8 bases, V lost 3 bases, and 7 bases had no gene match. The CDR3 DNA is TGCGCCAGCAGCTACTATACGGACAGGGATGAGCAGTTCTTC. It yields the protein CASSYYTDRDEQFF.

The chain couples TRBV5-6 to TRBJ2-2; 9 positions agree with TRBD2. Germline CDR1 SGHDT, CDR2 YYEEEE. The CDR3 is 17 amino acids. J was trimmed by 3 bases and V by 2 bases; bases with no gene match: 8. The CDR3 coding sequence is TGTGCCAGCAGCTTTGGTATGGCGGGAGGGGACACCGGGGAGCTGTTTTTT. Amino acids: CASSFGMAGGDTGELFF.

This clone was seen more than once but under ten times. This sequence joins TRBV4-1 and TRBJ1-2; no firm D call. V was pared by 2 bases and J by 3 bases, with 4 bases between. CDR3 length equals 12 residues. Germline CDR1 is MGHRA and CDR2 is YSYEKL. CDR3 DNA: TGCGCCAGCAGCCAATCCGACTATGGCTACACCTTC. This translates into CASSQSDYGYTF.